Reported below is one TCR beta chain. The sample belongs to a study of T-cell reconstitution after alpha-beta-depleted transplantation in children. The TCRbeta library incorporated unique molecular identifiers. Via MiXCR, TCRdb re-called the PCR reads, giving one row per CDR3 protein. The profile shows a few hundred thousand distinct CDR3 sequences, approximately 10% of them singletons. Material: PBMCs from the stem cell graft donor, obtained from the stem cell graft. The sequence came from a human donor who donated a stem cell graft to a child with acute myeloid leukemia.

CDR3 sequence reads: CASSLGPQGALYEQYF. The CDR3, as DNA: TGCGCCAGCAGCTTGGGTCCGCAGGGGGCCCTCTACGAGCAGTACTTC. This rearrangement joins TRBV5-1 to TRBJ2-7; 8 nucleotides match TRBD1. The germline V gene encodes CDR1 SGHRS and CDR2 YFSETQ. The J segment lost 3 bases and the V segment lost 0 bases, leaving 8 bases of the junction unmatched. CDR3 length: 16 residues.